This T cell receptor (beta chain) is drawn from a study of blood T cells in healthy people across ages. Study-level points and caveats: A greater number of naive CD4+ cells and higher diversity distinguished long-lived donors from aged donors.

Next came a second PCR, run for roughly 7 to 12 cycles, which used a sample-barcoded 5' primer along with a J-beta primer mix. One entry per CDR3 protein, called by TCRdb with MiXCR from the 5' RACE reads. The table lists approximately 780,000 distinct CDR3 sequences, 20% to 30% of them singletons. Per the germline V gene, CDR1 is SEHNR and CDR2 is FQNEAQ (reference sequence). The V and J ends lost 3 bases and 5 bases respectively, with 18 bases between them. The CDR3 consists of 16 residues. For this clonotype: Its target is not known.

The same data also contributed to another study, on T cells of mothers and their children. That report adds: Samples were provided by three healthy Caucasian mothers and their six children. Mothers gave over 8 million TCR beta CDR3 reads each, and children several million each.

The sequence derives from a boy under 18 in good health. The sequencing sample was made of blood. The rearrangement links TRBV7-9 to TRBJ2-3, with D possibly being TRBD1 or TRBD2 (5 bases each). The chain's CDR3 is CASSLGRTGLRDTQYF. CDR3 bases: TGTGCCAGCAGCTTGGGGCGGACCGGACTCCGAGATACGCAGTATTTT.